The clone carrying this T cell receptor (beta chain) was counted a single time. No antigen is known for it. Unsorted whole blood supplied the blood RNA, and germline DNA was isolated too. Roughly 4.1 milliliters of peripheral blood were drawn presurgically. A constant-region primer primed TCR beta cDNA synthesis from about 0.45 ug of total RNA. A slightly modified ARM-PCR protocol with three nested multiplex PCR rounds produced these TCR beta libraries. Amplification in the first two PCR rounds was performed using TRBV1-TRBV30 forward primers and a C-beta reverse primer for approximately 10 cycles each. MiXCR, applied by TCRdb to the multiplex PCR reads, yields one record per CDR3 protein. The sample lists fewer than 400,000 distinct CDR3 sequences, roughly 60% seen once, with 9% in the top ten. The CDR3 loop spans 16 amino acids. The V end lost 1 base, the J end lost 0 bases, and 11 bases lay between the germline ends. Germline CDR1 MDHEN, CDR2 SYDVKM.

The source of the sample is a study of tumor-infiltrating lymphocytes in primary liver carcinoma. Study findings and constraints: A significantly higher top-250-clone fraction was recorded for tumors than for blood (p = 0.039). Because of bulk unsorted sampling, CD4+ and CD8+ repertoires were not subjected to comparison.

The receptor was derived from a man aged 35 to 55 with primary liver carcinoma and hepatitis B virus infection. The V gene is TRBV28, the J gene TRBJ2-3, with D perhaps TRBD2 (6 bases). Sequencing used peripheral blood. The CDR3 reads CASSLSTGGSTDTQYF. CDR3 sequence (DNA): TGTGCCAGCAGTTTATCTACCGGGGGAAGCACAGATACGCAGTATTTT.